Listed here is a single T cell receptor (beta chain). With V trimmed by 3 bases and J by 1 base, 4 bases remained unmatched. The CDR3 has 16 amino acids. Per germline, CDR1 SGHDT and CDR2 YYEEEE. TCRdb keeps only in-frame clones here, not all; method: immunoSEQ multiplex PCR. The table lists about 2 million clones, 85% to 95% of them singletons. The data are from a study of shared clonotypes between healthy human individuals. V is TRBV5-6 and J is TRBJ1-4; the match to TRBD1 covers 9 bases. Sequences were obtained from naive CD4+ T cells sorted from blood. Subset defined: CD45RA+ positively selected. The receptor's source is a man between 18 and 29 years old in good health. The CDR3 nucleotides read TGTGCCAGCAGCTCGCGACAGGGGGGAACTAATGAAAAACTGTTTTTT. It yields the protein CASSSRQGGTNEKLFF.